This TCR beta chain was profiled in a study of Graves' ophthalmopathy and Graves' hyperthyroidism. In the study overall: Stable hyperthyroid donors showed no ophthalmopathy during 18 months follow-up. Study-wide results and limits: In separating ophthalmopathy from stable hyperthyroidism, a 13-signature model achieved approximately 91% sensitivity and around 81% specificity.

TCR beta CDR3 regions were amplified from RNA transcripts. HTBI-primed RT-PCR formed the first round, and a multiplex PCR formed the second. MiXCR was run by TCRdb on the multiplex PCR reads, yielding one entry per CDR3 protein. This sample has 580,000 or so distinct CDR3 sequences, with under 40% found just once. This CDR3 comprises 14 residues. After removal of 7 bases from V and 3 bases from J, the junction contained 5 bases not matched to a gene. Per the germline V gene, CDR1 is WSHSY and CDR2 is SAAADI. Worth noting for this clonotype: What it binds is unknown.

Input material: peripheral blood or thyroid tissue (not recorded which). The sequence was collected from an adult man with Graves' hyperthyroidism. The chain uses TRBV10-2 and TRBJ2-4; the match to TRBD2 covers 8 bases. The CDR3 region has the DNA TGCGCCAGCAAAGGAACTAGCGGCAAAAACATTCAGTACTTC. Translating it yields CASKGTSGKNIQYF.